Included here is one TCR beta chain sequence, with context. Time point described: pretreatment peripheral blood. These data are taken from a study of PD-L1 blockade in urothelial cancer. Sequencing was performed with immunoSEQ multiplex PCR; in TCRdb, only in-frame clones are kept and a portion is missing. The sample contains tens of thousands of clones, 85% to 90% of which appear only once. Sequencing used PBMCs, obtained around atezolizumab (anti-PD-L1) treatment. The clonotype comes from a man aged 55 to 70 with urothelial cancer.

CDR3 residues: CASSQDARASDWFF. CDR3 DNA sequence: TGTGCCAGCAGCCAAGACGCCAGGGCCTCTGACTGGTTCTTT. The chain carries TRBV4-2 and TRBJ1-1, with D possibly being TRBD1 (5 bases). Germline V gene lookup returns CDR1 LGHNA and CDR2 YNFKEQ. The length of the CDR3 is 14 residues. V lost 0 bases and J 14 bases, leaving 19 bases between the germline ends.